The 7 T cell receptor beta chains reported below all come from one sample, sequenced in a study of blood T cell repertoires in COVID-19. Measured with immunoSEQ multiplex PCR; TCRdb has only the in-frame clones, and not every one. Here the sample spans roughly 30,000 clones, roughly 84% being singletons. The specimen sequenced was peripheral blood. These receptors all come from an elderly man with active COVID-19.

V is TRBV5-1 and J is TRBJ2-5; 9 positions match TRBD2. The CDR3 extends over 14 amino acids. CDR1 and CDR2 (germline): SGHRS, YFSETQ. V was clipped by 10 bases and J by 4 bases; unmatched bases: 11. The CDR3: CARGGGGAAETQYF. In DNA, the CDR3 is TGCGCCCGCGGGGGCGGGGGGGCCGCAGAGACCCAGTACTTC. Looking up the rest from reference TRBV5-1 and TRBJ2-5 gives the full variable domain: KAGVTQTPRYLIKTRGQQVTLSCSPISGHRSVSWYQQTPGQGLQFLFEYFSETQRNKGNFPGRFSGRQFSNSRSEMNVSTLELGDSALYLCARGGGGAAETQYFGPGTRLLVL.

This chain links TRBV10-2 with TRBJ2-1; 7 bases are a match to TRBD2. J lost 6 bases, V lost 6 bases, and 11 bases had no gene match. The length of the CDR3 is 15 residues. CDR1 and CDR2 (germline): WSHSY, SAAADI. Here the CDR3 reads CASRKGLSTPNEQFF. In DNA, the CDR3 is TGCGCCAGCAGGAAGGGACTATCAACCCCCAATGAGCAGTTCTTC.

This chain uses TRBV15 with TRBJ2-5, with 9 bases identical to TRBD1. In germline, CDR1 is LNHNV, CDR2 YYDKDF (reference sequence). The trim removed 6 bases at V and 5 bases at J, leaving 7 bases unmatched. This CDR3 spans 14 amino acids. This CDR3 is CATRRTGDAETQYF. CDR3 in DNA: TGTGCCACCAGGAGGACAGGGGACGCGGAGACCCAGTACTTC.

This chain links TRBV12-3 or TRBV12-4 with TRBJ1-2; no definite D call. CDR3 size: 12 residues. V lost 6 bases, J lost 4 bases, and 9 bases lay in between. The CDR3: CASSSGGYGYTF. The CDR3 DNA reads TGTGCCAGCAGCAGCGGCGGCTATGGCTACACCTTC.

CDR3 sequence reads: CASSLRSTGGREQYF. CDR3 bases: TGTGCCAGCAGCCTTAGAAGTACGGGGGGGCGGGAGCAGTACTTC. The rearrangement links TRBV3-1 (or the pseudogene TRBV3-2) to TRBJ2-7; 8 bases fit TRBD2. Germline-derived CDR1 and CDR2 are LGHDT and YNNKEL (reference sequence). This CDR3 has 15 residues. Unmatched junction bases numbered 12, after V lost 4 bases and J lost 7 bases.

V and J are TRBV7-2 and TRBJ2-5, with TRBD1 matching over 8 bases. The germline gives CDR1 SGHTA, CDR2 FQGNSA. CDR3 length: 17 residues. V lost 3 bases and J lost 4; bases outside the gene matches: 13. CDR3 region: CASSFLGGGQGRETQYF. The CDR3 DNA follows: TGTGCCAGCAGCTTCCTCGGTGGAGGACAGGGTCGAGAGACCCAGTACTTC.

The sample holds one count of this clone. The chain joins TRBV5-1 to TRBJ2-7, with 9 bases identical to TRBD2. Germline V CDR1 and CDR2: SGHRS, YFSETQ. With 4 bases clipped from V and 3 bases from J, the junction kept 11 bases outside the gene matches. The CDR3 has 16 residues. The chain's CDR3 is CASSPNRGGGVYEQYF. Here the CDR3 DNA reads TGCGCCAGCAGCCCGAATCGCGGGGGGGGAGTCTACGAGCAGTACTTC.